The 11 T cell receptor beta chains reported below all come from one sample, sequenced in a study of cytomegalovirus exposure and HLA in healthy donors. PCR involved 60 Vbeta and 13 Jbeta primers. Clones were sequenced by immunoSEQ multiplex PCR, and TCRdb holds only the in-frame ones, with some missing. Found here are 200,000 to 250,000 clones, roughly 83% of them singletons; the top ten hold 0.71%. The specimen sequenced was PBMCs. The receptor set was obtained from a boy aged 2 to 10 in good health and CMV-seronegative.

The rearrangement uses TRBV25-1 and TRBJ1-3; tentatively, D is TRBD1 (5 bases). Germline assignment: CDR1 MGHDK and CDR2 SYGVNS. CDR3 length equals 15 residues. Trimming took off 1 base at V and 4 bases at J, with 11 bases between the two ends. The CDR3: CASSESTRGGNTIYF. The CDR3 DNA sequence: TGTGCCAGCAGTGAATCGACTCGGGGGGGAAACACCATATATTTT.

This chain joins TRBV11-3 and TRBJ2-7; D is possibly TRBD1 (6 bases). The germline V gene has CDR1 SGHNT and CDR2 YENEEA. The CDR3 is 13 residues long. Trimming took off 0 bases at V and 3 bases at J, with 6 bases between the two ends. CDR3 loop: CASSLEQGYEQYF. The CDR3 DNA is TGTGCCAGCAGCTTAGAACAGGGCTACGAGCAGTACTTC.

This CDR3 is CASSPGTGGLEQYF. The CDR3 DNA follows: TGTGCCAGCTCACCGGGGACAGGGGGCCTCGAGCAGTACTTC. This chain uses TRBV18 with TRBJ2-7; TRBD1 matches 12 bases. Germline CDR1 and CDR2: KGHSH and LQKENI. Unmatched junction bases numbered 3, after V lost 3 bases and J lost 6 bases. CDR3 length equals 14 residues.

This chain connects TRBV6-6 to TRBJ1-4; 8 bases line up with TRBD1. The V gene end was trimmed by 5 bases and the J gene end by 7 bases; junction bases not matched to a gene: 9. Germline V gene sequence: CDR1 MNHNY, CDR2 SVGAGI (reference sequence). The CDR3 length is 15 residues. The CDR3 spells CASSQTGASGEKLFF. The CDR3 coding sequence is TGTGCCAGCAGTCAGACAGGGGCCTCGGGTGAAAAACTGTTTTTT.

The chain joins TRBV12-1 to TRBJ1-4; TRBD1, as called in the table, went unchecked against the DNA. TRBV12-1 is given as a pseudogene. The CDR3 contains 17 residues. The CDR3 is CASSAGQAGATNEKLFF. The CDR3 DNA sequence: TGTGCCAGCAGCGCGGGACAGGCGGGAGCAACTAATGAAAAACTGTTTTTT.

This chain links TRBV19 with TRBJ2-1, with TRBD2 matching over 11 bases. J was trimmed by 7 bases and V by 5 bases; bases with no gene match: 10. The CDR3 is 16 amino acids. Per germline, CDR1 LNHDA and CDR2 SQIVND (reference sequence). The CDR3 DNA sequence: TGTGCCAGTAGTGTACTAGCGGGAGTACGTGGGAATGAGCAGTTCTTC. Translation gives CASSVLAGVRGNEQFF.

The chain carries TRBV2 and TRBJ2-1, with TRBD2 identical over 8 bases. V lost 3 bases to trimming and J lost 5 bases; unmatched junction nucleotides: 6. CDR1 and CDR2 (germline): SNHLY, FYNNEI. The CDR3 sequence is 15 residues long. The CDR3 sequence: CASSEASGLNNEQFF. CDR3 bases: TGTGCCAGCAGTGAGGCTAGCGGGCTGAACAATGAGCAGTTCTTC.

V usage is TRBV7-2 and J usage is TRBJ1-1; 10 bases match TRBD1. Germline lookup yields CDR1 SGHTA and CDR2 FQGNSA. The V gene end was trimmed by 5 bases and the J gene end by 2 bases; junction bases not matched to a gene: 17. The CDR3 has 19 residues. The CDR3 bases are TGTGCCAGCAGCCCTCACCGACAGGGGGCGCGAATTGTTAACACTGAAGCTTTCTTT. It is translated as CASSPHRQGARIVNTEAFF.

CDR3 sequence: CASSYSGRDYEQYF. CDR3 nucleotides: TGTGCCAGCAGTTACTCCGGCAGGGACTACGAGCAGTACTTC. The V and J genes are TRBV6-5 and TRBJ2-5; D may be TRBD1 (5 bases). Gene TRBJ2-7 matches the end of the DNA better, so the J call may be wrong. Germline loops: CDR1 MNHEY, CDR2 SVGAGI. The CDR3 has 14 residues.

At least ten counts were recorded for this clone. The chain joins TRBV6-4 to TRBJ2-2, with D perhaps TRBD2 (5 bases). From germline, CDR1 is MRHNA and CDR2 SNTAGT. CDR3 size: 14 residues. Between the trimmed V and J ends, which lost 2 bases and 3 bases, there was a span of 7 bases. Written as DNA, the CDR3 is TGTGCCAGCAGTGACGGAGGACACACCGGGGAGCTGTTTTTT. This codes for CASSDGGHTGELFF.

This rearrangement joins TRBV2 to TRBJ1-1, with D perhaps matching TRBD1 (6 bases). Per germline, CDR1 SNHLY and CDR2 FYNNEI. Trimming removed 2 bases at V and 0 bases at J, with 16 bases between. The CDR3 is 17 amino acids. The CDR3 nucleotides are TGTGCCAGCAGTGAAAAGGTTTTGGGGGGGCTGAACACTGAAGCTTTCTTT. Its translation: CASSEKVLGGLNTEAFF.